The clone carrying this T cell receptor (beta chain) has a handful of counts. Antigen specificity is unknown. Germline-derived CDR1 and CDR2 are DFQATT and SNEGSKA (reference sequence). Trimming at V came to 6 bases and at J to 2 bases, leaving 7 bases not matched to a gene. This CDR3 region has 13 residues. Amplification of TCR beta CDR3 regions used RNA as the template. TCR CDR3 underwent first-round RT-PCR with the HTBI primer set. From the multiplex PCR reads, TCRdb called clonotypes with MiXCR, one entry per CDR3 protein. The sample yields more than 300,000 distinct CDR3 sequences, approximately 15% seen once. This sample is drawn from a study of T cells in Graves' hyperthyroidism and ophthalmopathy. General study findings and limits: Most expanded thyroid clonotypes above 0.001 also appeared in blood.

Over 18 months, lack of ophthalmopathy progression marked Graves' hyperthyroidism as stable. Patients were aged 18 to 65, had disease duration under 2 months, and had newly diagnosed hyperthyroidism. Investigators excluded patients with uncontrolled infection, other autoimmune disease, pregnancy or lactation. This receptor was obtained from a woman aged 25 to 45 with Graves' hyperthyroidism. The chain links TRBV20-1 to TRBJ2-7, with 7 positions matching TRBD1. Sequencing was carried out using blood. CDR3 nucleotide sequence: TGCAGTGCGATGACAGGGTTGGCCTACGAGCAGTACTTC. Its protein is CSAMTGLAYEQYF.